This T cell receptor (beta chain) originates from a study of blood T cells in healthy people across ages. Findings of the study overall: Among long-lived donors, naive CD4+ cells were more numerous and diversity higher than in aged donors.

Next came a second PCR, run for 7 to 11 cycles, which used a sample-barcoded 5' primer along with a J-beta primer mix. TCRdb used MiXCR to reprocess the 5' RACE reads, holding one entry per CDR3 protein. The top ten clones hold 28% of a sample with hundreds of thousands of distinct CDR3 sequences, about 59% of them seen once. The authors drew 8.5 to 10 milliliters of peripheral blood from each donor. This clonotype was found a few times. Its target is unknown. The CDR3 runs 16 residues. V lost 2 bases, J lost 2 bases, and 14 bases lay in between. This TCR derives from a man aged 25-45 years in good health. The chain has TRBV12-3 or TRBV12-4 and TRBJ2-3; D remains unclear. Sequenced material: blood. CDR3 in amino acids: CASSLTGSLTTDTQYF. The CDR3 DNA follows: TGTGCCAGCAGTTTAACGGGCAGCCTCACCACAGATACGCAGTATTTT.